This T cell receptor (beta chain) was captured in a study of T cell clonality in common variable immunodeficiency. General study points: Reportedly, TCR beta sequences from common variable immunodeficiency showed fewer deletions and N-nucleotide insertions.

The sample holds a few counts of this clone. Its antigen is unknown. With the read ending 3 residues before the CDR3 end, the germline J gene is used to fill in that end. There are 13 residues in the CDR3. In germline, CDR1 is KGHSH, CDR2 LQKENI. The ends were cut back, 4 bases at V and 1 base at J, with 4 bases in the middle. This table comes from immunoSEQ multiplex PCR, and its TCRdb copy is limited to in-frame clones, with some not included. The sample lists roughly 13,000 clones, none appearing once, the ten largest making up 7% to 9.5%. The clonotype comes from a human donor with common variable immunodeficiency. This chain connects TRBV18 to TRBJ2-2; D not certain. Sequenced input: peripheral blood mononuclear cells. The CDR3 here is CASSLQNTGELFF. CDR3 DNA (partial): TGTGCCAGCTCACTTCAGAACACCGGGGAG.